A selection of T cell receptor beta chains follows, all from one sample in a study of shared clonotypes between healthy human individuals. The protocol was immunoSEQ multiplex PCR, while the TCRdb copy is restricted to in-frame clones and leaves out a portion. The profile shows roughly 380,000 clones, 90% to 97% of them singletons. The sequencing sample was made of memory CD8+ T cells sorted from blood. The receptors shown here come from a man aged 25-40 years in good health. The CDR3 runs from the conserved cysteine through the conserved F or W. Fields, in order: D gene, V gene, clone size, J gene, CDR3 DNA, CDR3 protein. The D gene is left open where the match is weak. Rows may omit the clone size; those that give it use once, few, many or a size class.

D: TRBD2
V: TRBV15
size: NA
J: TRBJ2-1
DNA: TGTGCCACCAGCAGGACTAGCGGGCCCTACAATGAGCAGTTCTTC
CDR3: CATSRTSGPYNEQFF

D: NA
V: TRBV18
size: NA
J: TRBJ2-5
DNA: TGTGCCAGCTCACCACCGGCGTTGGCAGAAGAGACCCAGTACTTC
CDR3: CASSPPALAEETQYF

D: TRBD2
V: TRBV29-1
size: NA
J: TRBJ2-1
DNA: TGCAGCGGAAGCGGGAGGGCCTACAATGAGCAGTTCTTC
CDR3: CSGSGRAYNEQFF

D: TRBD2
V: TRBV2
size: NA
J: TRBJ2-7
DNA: TGTGCCAGCAGTTTGGGACTAGCGGGAGGGAACCGTTACGAGCAGTACTTC
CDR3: CASSLGLAGGNRYEQYF

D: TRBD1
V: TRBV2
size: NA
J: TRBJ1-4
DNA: TGTGCCAGCAGAGAGCCGGGACAGGGTTTTGAAAAACTGTTTTTT
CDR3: CASREPGQGFEKLFF

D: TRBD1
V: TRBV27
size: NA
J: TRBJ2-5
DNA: TGTGCCAGCAGGCCCCACAGGGGACAGCACCAAGAGACCCAGTACTTC
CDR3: CASRPHRGQHQETQYF

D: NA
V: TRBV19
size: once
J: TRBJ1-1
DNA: TGTGCCAGTAGTATAAGGGGATCCACTGAAGCTTTCTTT
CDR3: CASSIRGSTEAFF

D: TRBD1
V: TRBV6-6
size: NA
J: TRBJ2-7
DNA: TGTGCCAGCAGTCGGGACAGGACCTACGAGCAGTACTTC
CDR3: CASSRDRTYEQYF

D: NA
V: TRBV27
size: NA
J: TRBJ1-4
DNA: TGTGCCAGCAGTTTTGGAGGGACGAGAAATGAAAAACTGTTTTTT
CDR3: CASSFGGTRNEKLFF

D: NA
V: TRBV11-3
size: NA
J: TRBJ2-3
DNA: TGTGCCAGCAGCTTAGCGGGGACAGATACGCAGTATTTT
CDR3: CASSLAGTDTQYF

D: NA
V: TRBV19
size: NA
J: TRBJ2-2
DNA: TGTGCCAGTAGTCGTCTTCCCCTCGGGGAGCTGTTTTTT
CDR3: CASSRLPLGELFF

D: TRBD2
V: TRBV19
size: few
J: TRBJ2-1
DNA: TGTGCCAGTAGGACTAGCGGGAGTTACAATGAGCAGTTCTTC
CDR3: CASRTSGSYNEQFF